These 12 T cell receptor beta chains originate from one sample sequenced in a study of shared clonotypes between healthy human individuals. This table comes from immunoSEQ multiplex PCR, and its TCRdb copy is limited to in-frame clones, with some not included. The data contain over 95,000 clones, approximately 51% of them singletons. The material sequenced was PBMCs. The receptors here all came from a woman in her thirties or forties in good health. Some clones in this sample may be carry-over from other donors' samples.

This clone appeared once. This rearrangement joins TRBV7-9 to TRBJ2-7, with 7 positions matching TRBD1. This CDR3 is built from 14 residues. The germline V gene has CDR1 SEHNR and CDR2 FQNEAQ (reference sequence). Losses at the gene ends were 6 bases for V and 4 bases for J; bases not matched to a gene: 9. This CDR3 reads CASSPPGTAYEQYF. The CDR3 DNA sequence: TGTGCCAGCAGTCCCCCCGGGACAGCGTACGAGCAGTACTTC.

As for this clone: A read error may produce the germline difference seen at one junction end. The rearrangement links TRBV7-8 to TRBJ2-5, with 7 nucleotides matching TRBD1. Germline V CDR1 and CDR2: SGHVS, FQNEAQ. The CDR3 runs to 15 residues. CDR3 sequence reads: CASSLIPGQQETQYF. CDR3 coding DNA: TGCGCCAGCAGCTTAATCCCGGGACAGCAAGAGACCCAGTACTTC.

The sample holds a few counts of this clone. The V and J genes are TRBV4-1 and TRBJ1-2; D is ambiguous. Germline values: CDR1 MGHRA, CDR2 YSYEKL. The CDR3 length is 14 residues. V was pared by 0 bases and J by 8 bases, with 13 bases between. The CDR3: CASSQDPAYQGYTF. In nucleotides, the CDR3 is TGCGCCAGCAGCCAAGATCCCGCCTATCAGGGCTACACCTTC.

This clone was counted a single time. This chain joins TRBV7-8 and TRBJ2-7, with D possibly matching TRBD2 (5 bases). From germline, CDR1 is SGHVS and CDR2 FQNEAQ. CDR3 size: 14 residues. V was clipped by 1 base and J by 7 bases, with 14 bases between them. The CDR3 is CASSLGSQSGEQYF. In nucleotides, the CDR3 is TGTGCCAGCAGCTTAGGTTCGCAATCGGGGGAGCAGTACTTC.

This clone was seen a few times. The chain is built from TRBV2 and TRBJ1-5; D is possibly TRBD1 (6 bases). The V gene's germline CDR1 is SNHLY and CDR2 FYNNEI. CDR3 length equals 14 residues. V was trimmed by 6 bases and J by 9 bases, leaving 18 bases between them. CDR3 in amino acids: CASSPGGHLSPQHF. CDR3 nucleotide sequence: TGTGCCAGCAGCCCTGGGGGCCACCTGTCGCCCCAGCATTTT. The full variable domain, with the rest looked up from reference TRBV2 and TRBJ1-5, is EPEVTQTPSHQVTQMGQEVILRCVPISNHLYFYWYRQILGQKVEFLVSFYNNEISEKSEIFDDQFSVERPDGSNFTLKIRSTKLEDSAMYFCASSPGGHLSPQHFGDGTRLSIL.

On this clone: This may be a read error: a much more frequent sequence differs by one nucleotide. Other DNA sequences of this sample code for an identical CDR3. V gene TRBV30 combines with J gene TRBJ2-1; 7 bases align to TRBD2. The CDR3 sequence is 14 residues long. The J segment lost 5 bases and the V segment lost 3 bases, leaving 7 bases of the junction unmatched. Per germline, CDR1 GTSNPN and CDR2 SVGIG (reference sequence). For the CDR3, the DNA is TGTGCCTGGAGAACGGGGCTAGCGGACAATGAGCAGTTCTTC. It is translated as CAWRTGLADNEQFF.

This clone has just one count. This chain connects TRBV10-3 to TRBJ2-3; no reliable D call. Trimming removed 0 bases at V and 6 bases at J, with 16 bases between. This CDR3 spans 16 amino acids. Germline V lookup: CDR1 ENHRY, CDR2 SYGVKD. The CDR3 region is CAISESGDPTIDTQYF. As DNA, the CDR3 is TGTGCCATCAGTGAGTCAGGAGATCCGACAATTGATACGCAGTATTTT.

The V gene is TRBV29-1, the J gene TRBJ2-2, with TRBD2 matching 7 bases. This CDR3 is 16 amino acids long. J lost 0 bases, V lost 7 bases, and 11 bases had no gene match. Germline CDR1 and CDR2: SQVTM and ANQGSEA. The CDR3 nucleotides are TGCAGCGCCGCCTTGGGGAGGGGTACGAACACCGGGGAGCTGTTTTTT. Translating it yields CSAALGRGTNTGELFF.

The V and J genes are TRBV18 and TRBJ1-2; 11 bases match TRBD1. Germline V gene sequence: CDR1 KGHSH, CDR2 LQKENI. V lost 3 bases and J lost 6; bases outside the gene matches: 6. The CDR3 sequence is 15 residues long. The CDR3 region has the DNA TGTGCCAGCTCACCGGGGACAGGGGGAACGGATGGCTACACCTTC. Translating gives CASSPGTGGTDGYTF.

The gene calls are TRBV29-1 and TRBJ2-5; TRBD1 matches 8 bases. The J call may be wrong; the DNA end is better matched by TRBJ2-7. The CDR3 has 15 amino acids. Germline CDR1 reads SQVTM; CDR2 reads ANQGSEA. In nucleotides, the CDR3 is TGCAGCGTTGAAGAACGGGGGACAGGTTCCTACGAGCAGTACTTC. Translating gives CSVEERGTGSYEQYF.

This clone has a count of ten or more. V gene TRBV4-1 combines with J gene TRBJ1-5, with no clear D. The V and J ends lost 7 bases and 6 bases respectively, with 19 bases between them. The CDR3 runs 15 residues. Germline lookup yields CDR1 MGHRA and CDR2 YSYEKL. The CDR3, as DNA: TGCGCCAGCACCCGAACCGGGGTTCTGGGTCAGCCCCAGCATTTT. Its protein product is CASTRTGVLGQPQHF.

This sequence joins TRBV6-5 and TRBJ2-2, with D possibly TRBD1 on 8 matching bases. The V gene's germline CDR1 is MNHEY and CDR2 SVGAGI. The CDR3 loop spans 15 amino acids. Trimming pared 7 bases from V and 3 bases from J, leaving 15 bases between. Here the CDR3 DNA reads TGTGCCAGCACCCGCACAGGGGGGGACACCGGGGAGCTGTTTTTT. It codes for CASTRTGGDTGELFF.